This TCR beta chain was recovered during a study of blood T cells in healthy people across ages. This clonotype was observed a few times. The CDR3 runs 15 residues. Trimming removed 0 bases at V and 4 bases at J, with 14 bases between. The germline CDR1 and CDR2 sequences are SGHRS and YFSETQ. A J-beta primer mix and a sample-barcoded 5' primer were used in a second PCR of roughly 6 to 12 cycles. MiXCR, run by TCRdb on the 5' RACE reads, gives a single entry per CDR3 protein. The sample gives over 700,000 distinct CDR3 sequences, 20% to 25% of which show up once; 9.4% is in the top ten. These sequences were also reported in another study, on T cells of mothers and their children.

The clonotype originates from a boy aged 10-17 years in good health. V and J are TRBV5-1 and TRBJ2-7; D not certain. Sample: blood. CDR3 loop: CASSLGPKETYEQYF. The DNA of the CDR3 is TGCGCCAGCAGCTTGGGACCGAAAGAGACGTACGAGCAGTACTTC.